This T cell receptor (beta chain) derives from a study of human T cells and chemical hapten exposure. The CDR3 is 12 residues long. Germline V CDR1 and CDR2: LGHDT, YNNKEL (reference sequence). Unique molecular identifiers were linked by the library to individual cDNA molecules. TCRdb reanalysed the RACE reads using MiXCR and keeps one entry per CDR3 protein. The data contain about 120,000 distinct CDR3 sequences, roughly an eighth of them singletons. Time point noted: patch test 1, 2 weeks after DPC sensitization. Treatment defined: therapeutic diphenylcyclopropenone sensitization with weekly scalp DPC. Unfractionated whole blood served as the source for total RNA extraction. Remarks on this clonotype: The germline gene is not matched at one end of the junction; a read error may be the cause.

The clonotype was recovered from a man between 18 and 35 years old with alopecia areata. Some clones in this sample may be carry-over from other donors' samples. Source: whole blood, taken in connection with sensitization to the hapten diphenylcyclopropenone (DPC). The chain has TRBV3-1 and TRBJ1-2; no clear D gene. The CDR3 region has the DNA TGTGCCAGCAGCCAAGTTGACTACGGCTACACCTTC. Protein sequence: CASSQVDYGYTF.